These 19 T cell receptor beta chains came from one sample sequenced in a study of CD8 T cells in Susac syndrome. A quantity of roughly 0.5 to 1 ug RNA underwent reverse transcription using random hexamers. TCRdb re-analysed the immunoSEQ multiplex PCR reads in MiXCR, keeping a single row per CDR3 protein. The profile shows approximately 140,000 distinct CDR3 sequences, approximately 96% of them singletons. The sequenced sample was CD4+ T cells from PBMCs. Receptor source: a human donor with multiple sclerosis.

The chain recombines TRBV10-3 with TRBJ2-7, with TRBD2 matching over 7 bases. Trimming cost V 7 bases and J 4 bases; bases outside gene matches: 10. The germline gives CDR1 ENHRY, CDR2 SYGVKD. The CDR3 consists of 14 residues. The CDR3 is CAIKNQGGRYEQYF. In DNA, the CDR3 is TGTGCCATCAAGAATCAGGGAGGGCGATACGAGCAGTACTTC.

This chain joins TRBV7-2 and TRBJ2-2; TRBD2 might be the D (6 bases). The V end lost 5 bases, the J end lost 2 bases, and 12 bases lay between the germline ends. Germline values: CDR1 SGHTA, CDR2 FQGNSA. The CDR3 contains 15 residues. CDR3 DNA: TGTGCCAGCAGCATAACGCGGGGAAACACCGGGGAGCTGTTTTTT. It yields the protein CASSITRGNTGELFF. The full variable domain, its missing parts supplied by reference TRBV7-2 and TRBJ2-2, is GAGVSQSPSNKVTEKGKDVELRCDPISGHTALYWYRQSLGQGLEFLIYFQGNSAPDKSGLPSDRFSAERTGGSVSTLTIQRTQQEDSAVYLCASSITRGNTGELFFGEGSRLTVL.

This chain connects TRBV20-1 to TRBJ1-2; D unresolved. In germline, CDR1 is DFQATT, CDR2 SNEGSKA (reference sequence). This CDR3 contains 13 residues. The ends were cut back, 4 bases at V and 7 bases at J, with 16 bases in the middle. The CDR3 here is CSAMGVIRGGYTF. The CDR3 coding sequence is TGCAGTGCTATGGGAGTAATCCGGGGTGGCTACACCTTC.

The chain couples TRBV5-6 to TRBJ2-1; TRBD1 agrees at 12 bases. With 3 bases clipped from V and 9 bases from J, the junction kept 13 bases outside the gene matches. Germline V gives CDR1 SGHDT, CDR2 YYEEEE. CDR3 length: 17 amino acids. The CDR3 protein is CASSSPRDRGLWVEQFF. The DNA for the CDR3 is TGTGCCAGCAGCTCCCCGCGGGACAGGGGGCTTTGGGTTGAGCAGTTCTTC.

J is TRBJ1-5 and V is TRBV4-1; 7 bases are shared with TRBD1. Germline CDR1 and CDR2: MGHRA and YSYEKL. Trimming cost V 4 bases and J 5 bases; bases outside gene matches: 8. The CDR3 is made up of 15 amino acids. The CDR3 spells CASSRVDRRDQPQHF. As DNA, the CDR3 is TGCGCCAGCAGCCGAGTGGACAGGAGGGATCAGCCCCAGCATTTT.

V and J are TRBV15 and TRBJ1-4; D gene uncertain. The V end lost 5 bases, the J end lost 3 bases, and 13 bases lay between the germline ends. Germline V gene lookup returns CDR1 LNHNV and CDR2 YYDKDF (reference sequence). The CDR3 runs to 15 residues. Here the CDR3 DNA reads TGTGCCACCAGCCCGGTTATTGGGTCTAATGAAAAACTGTTTTTT. Encoded protein: CATSPVIGSNEKLFF.

This chain links TRBV2 with TRBJ1-2; D perhaps matches TRBD1 (6 bases). The germline V gene has CDR1 SNHLY and CDR2 FYNNEI. Trimming left V 6 bases short and J 4 bases short, with 18 bases between. The CDR3 is 15 amino acids. The CDR3 sequence: CASRRGTEIPYGYTF. In DNA, the CDR3 is TGTGCCAGCAGGAGGGGGACCGAGATTCCCTATGGCTACACCTTC.

For the CDR3, the DNA is TGTGCCAGCTACAGGGGAGACTATGGCTACACCTTC. Its translation: CASYRGDYGYTF. The gene calls are TRBV27 and TRBJ1-2; 7 positions match TRBD1. The V gene's germline CDR1 is MNHEY and CDR2 SMNVEV (reference sequence). The CDR3 loop spans 12 amino acids. V shed 8 bases and J 3 bases; nucleotides not matched to a gene: 3.

The chain employs TRBV19 and TRBJ2-2; no definite D call. The V gene lost 1 base and the J gene lost 7 bases, with 7 bases spanning the gap. The length of the CDR3 is 13 residues. The germline V gene has CDR1 LNHDA and CDR2 SQIVND (reference sequence). The CDR3 DNA is TGTGCCAGTAGTATAGGGACCATCGGGGAGCTGTTTTTT. Its translation is CASSIGTIGELFF.

This sequence joins TRBV15 and TRBJ2-7; 7 bases are a match to TRBD1. Losses at the gene ends were 0 bases for V and 2 bases for J; bases not matched to a gene: 13. CDR1 LNHNV and CDR2 YYDKDF come from the germline V gene (reference sequence). The CDR3 is 18 residues long. Here the CDR3 DNA reads TGTGCCACCAGCAGAGACCCGATCGCCGGGACAGCCGCCTACGAGCAGTACTTC. Translated, it gives CATSRDPIAGTAAYEQYF.

The rearrangement uses TRBV18 and TRBJ1-2; TRBD1 is a possible D gene (5 bases). Trimming left V 1 base short and J 0 bases short, with 9 bases between. The CDR3 sequence is 15 residues long. Germline CDR1 is KGHSH and CDR2 is LQKENI. Here the CDR3 reads CASSPQTDPNYGYTF. The CDR3 nucleotides are TGTGCCAGCTCACCACAGACAGATCCTAACTATGGCTACACCTTC.

This chain uses TRBV13 with TRBJ2-4; D is perhaps TRBD1 (6 bases). Trimming removed 1 base from V and 9 bases from J, with 19 bases in between. The germline gives CDR1 PRHDT, CDR2 FYEKMQ (reference sequence). The CDR3 runs 16 residues. The CDR3 here is CASSLVTKGENGIQYF. Here the CDR3 DNA reads TGTGCCAGCAGCTTAGTTACTAAGGGGGAGAATGGCATTCAGTACTTC.

This chain connects TRBV3-1 to TRBJ1-2; D is unclear. The V gene's germline CDR1 is LGHDT and CDR2 YNNKEL (reference sequence). The V and J ends lost 0 bases and 6 bases respectively, with 8 bases between them. The CDR3 spans 13 residues. The CDR3 sequence is CASSQDGMNGYTF. CDR3 sequence (DNA): TGTGCCAGCAGCCAAGACGGGATGAATGGCTACACCTTC.

This sequence joins TRBV12-3 or TRBV12-4 and TRBJ2-1; D may be TRBD1 (5 bases). The CDR3 loop spans 14 amino acids. V lost 1 base, J lost 5 bases, and 9 bases lay in between. CDR3 bases: TGTGCCAGCAGTTTAGTAGTGACAGACAATGAGCAGTTCTTC. Translating it yields CASSLVVTDNEQFF.

The chain employs TRBV28 and TRBJ2-7, with D perhaps TRBD2 (5 bases). The CDR3 has 11 amino acids. V was cut by 8 bases and J by 3 bases, with 8 bases left in between. Germline V CDR1 and CDR2: MDHEN, SYDVKM. CDR3 in amino acids: CASGGLYEQYF. As DNA, the CDR3 is TGTGCCAGCGGTGGACTCTACGAGCAGTACTTC.

The chain couples TRBV7-2 to TRBJ2-5; maybe TRBD1 (7 bases). CDR3 size: 14 residues. Germline lookup yields CDR1 SGHTA and CDR2 FQGNSA. Trimming took 4 bases from V and 5 from J, leaving 14 bases between them. Here the CDR3 DNA reads TGTGCCAGCAGCTCCCGGAGGGGGCAGGAGACCCAGTACTTC. Its protein is CASSSRRGQETQYF.

The gene calls are TRBV9 and TRBJ2-1; 9 nucleotides align to TRBD2. Germline CDR1 is SGDLS and CDR2 is YYNGEE. V shed 4 bases, J shed 8 bases, and the junction held 10 bases outside the gene matches. The CDR3 spans 15 residues. CDR3 coding DNA: TGTGCCAGCAGCCCCCCCGCTAGCGGGATCCATGAGCAGTTCTTC. Translation gives CASSPPASGIHEQFF.

CDR3 bases: TGCAGCGGGACTCGAACTCGCTACAATGAGCAGTTCTTC. This sequence encodes CSGTRTRYNEQFF. The chain couples TRBV29-1 to TRBJ2-1; weak D call: TRBD2 (5 bases). The germline gives CDR1 SQVTM, CDR2 ANQGSEA. The CDR3 sequence is 13 residues long. The ends were cut back, 7 bases at V and 3 bases at J, with 13 bases in the middle.

This clonotype was observed once. V usage is TRBV7-9 and J usage is TRBJ2-5; D gene unclear. The V end was cut by 6 bases, the J end by 4 bases, with 6 bases between. The CDR3 is 11 residues long. Germline CDR1 SEHNR, CDR2 FQNEAQ (reference sequence). The DNA of the CDR3 is TGTGCCAGCAGGAAGATAGAGACCCAGTACTTC. Translated, it gives CASRKIETQYF.